This entry features one T cell receptor beta chain sequence. There are 16 residues in the CDR3. Unmatched junction bases numbered 6, after V lost 1 base and J lost 5 bases. The germline CDR1 and CDR2 sequences are MGHRA and YSYEKL. These data are taken from a study of blood T cell repertoires in COVID-19. Cohort 3 recovery required two negative PCRs, clearance, or symptom resolution. Repertoires were generated with immunoSEQ multiplex PCR, while TCRdb's copy carries only in-frame clones and drops some. The table includes 150,000 or so clones, 80% to 90% detected once. Sequencing was done on a sample of PBMCs or T cells enriched from blood (not recorded which). This chain connects TRBV4-1 to TRBJ1-2, with 11 bases that match TRBD1. This TCR was sampled from a woman aged 50 to 60 who had recovered from COVID-19. The CDR3 loop reads CASSQGTGGLGYGYTF. The CDR3 DNA follows: TGCGCCAGCAGCCAAGGGACAGGGGGCCTTGGTTATGGCTACACCTTC.